Listed below are T cell receptor beta chains from one sample, sequenced in a study of T cell repertoires in cytomegalovirus infection. Each CDR3 protein gets one entry after TCRdb re-called the reads with MiXCR. The sample consists of hundreds of thousands of distinct CDR3 sequences, around 24% of them appearing once. Sequences were obtained from CD8+ T cells from PBMCs. The receptor source for this set is a human donor in good health (CMV status not recorded). Some clones in this sample may be carry-over from other donors' samples. Both conserved end residues are part of each CDR3. The order of the fields is D gene, clone size, J gene, V gene, CDR3 DNA, CDR3 protein. The D gene is left open where the match is weak. Size is stated for part of the rows, as once, few or many counts, or as a class when the clone is expanded.

d_gene: .; abundance: many; j_gene: TRBJ1-5; v_gene: TRBV28; CDR3nt: TGTGCCAGCAGTTTATGGAGGGGCAGCAATCAGCCCCAGCATTTT; CDR3aa: CASSLWRGSNQPQHF
d_gene: TRBD2; abundance: few; j_gene: TRBJ2-3; v_gene: TRBV7-9; CDR3nt: TGTGCCAGCAGCCCCGGGACTAGCGGCACTAGCACAGATACGCAGTATTTT; CDR3aa: CASSPGTSGTSTDTQYF
d_gene: .; abundance: .; j_gene: TRBJ2-3; v_gene: TRBV12-3/TRBV12-4; CDR3nt: TGTGCCAGCAGTCCCCGGGGACAAGACACAGATACGCAGTATTTT; CDR3aa: CASSPRGQDTDTQYF
d_gene: .; abundance: many; j_gene: TRBJ1-1; v_gene: TRBV28; CDR3nt: TGTGCCAGCAGCCCCGGACGGGGGGGTTCTGAAGCTTTCTTT; CDR3aa: CASSPGRGGSEAFF
d_gene: .; abundance: few; j_gene: TRBJ1-2; v_gene: TRBV2; CDR3nt: TGTGCCAGCAGTTACAACACCGGGACGGAGAACTATGGCTACACCTTC; CDR3aa: CASSYNTGTENYGYTF
d_gene: TRBD1; abundance: few; j_gene: TRBJ2-2; v_gene: TRBV27; CDR3nt: TGTGCCAGCAACAGGGGCCCGAACACCGGGGAGCTGTTTTTT; CDR3aa: CASNRGPNTGELFF
d_gene: .; abundance: few; j_gene: TRBJ2-1; v_gene: TRBV6-2/TRBV6-3; CDR3nt: TGTGCCAGCGGGGTCACCGGGGGAGACTACAATGAGCAGTTCTTC; CDR3aa: CASGVTGGDYNEQFF
d_gene: .; abundance: many; j_gene: TRBJ2-3; v_gene: TRBV6-5; CDR3nt: TGTGCCAGCAGTTACGAGATTGACTCTAGCACAGATACGCAGTATTTT; CDR3aa: CASSYEIDSSTDTQYF
d_gene: TRBD2; abundance: few; j_gene: TRBJ2-5; v_gene: TRBV28; CDR3nt: TGTGCCAGCAGTTTATACCTAGCGGGGGGGCGAGAGACCCAGTACTTC; CDR3aa: CASSLYLAGGRETQYF
d_gene: .; abundance: .; j_gene: TRBJ1-1; v_gene: TRBV19; CDR3nt: TGTGCCAGTAGTATCACGGAGACCTTTTCTGAAGTTTTCTTT; CDR3aa: CASSITETFSEVFF
d_gene: TRBD2; abundance: .; j_gene: TRBJ2-1; v_gene: TRBV5-1; CDR3nt: TGCGCCAGCAGCTTGGTCAGCGGGGACTACAATGAGCAGTTCTTC; CDR3aa: CASSLVSGDYNEQFF
d_gene: .; abundance: many; j_gene: TRBJ2-1; v_gene: TRBV4-1; CDR3nt: TGCGCCAGCAGCCAAGATTACGGGTGGAATGAGCAGTTCTTC; CDR3aa: CASSQDYGWNEQFF
d_gene: .; abundance: .; j_gene: TRBJ2-6; v_gene: TRBV25-1; CDR3nt: .; CDR3aa: CASSEFSGRAGANVLTF
d_gene: .; abundance: .; j_gene: TRBJ2-2; v_gene: TRBV19; CDR3nt: TGTGCCAGTAGGCAACAGGGTAACGGGGAGCTGTTTTTT; CDR3aa: CASRQQGNGELFF
d_gene: .; abundance: .; j_gene: TRBJ1-6; v_gene: TRBV10-3; CDR3nt: TGTGCCGTCCGACTGCTGAGCTCCTATAATTCACCCCTCCACTTT; CDR3aa: CAVRLLSSYNSPLHF
d_gene: .; abundance: few; j_gene: TRBJ1-5; v_gene: TRBV15; CDR3nt: TGTGCCACCAGCTTGATTTGGGGGGATCAGCCCCAGCATTTT; CDR3aa: CATSLIWGDQPQHF
d_gene: .; abundance: many; j_gene: TRBJ2-1; v_gene: TRBV11-2; CDR3nt: TGTGCCAGCAGCGTCCCCCCCTACAATGAGCAGTTCTTC; CDR3aa: CASSVPPYNEQFF
d_gene: TRBD1; abundance: few; j_gene: TRBJ1-5; v_gene: TRBV6-6; CDR3nt: TGTGCCAGCAGTCCGGACAGGATCAATCAGCCCCAGCATTTT; CDR3aa: CASSPDRINQPQHF
d_gene: .; abundance: few; j_gene: TRBJ1-1; v_gene: TRBV19; CDR3nt: TGTGCCAGTAGGGGTGAAATTAACACTGAAGCTTTCTTT; CDR3aa: CASRGEINTEAFF
d_gene: .; abundance: .; j_gene: TRBJ1-5; v_gene: TRBV6-2/TRBV6-3; CDR3nt: TGTGCCAGTCGGTGGGCAGTAAATCAGCCCCAGCATTTT; CDR3aa: CASRWAVNQPQHF
d_gene: TRBD1; abundance: many; j_gene: TRBJ2-6; v_gene: TRBV7-2; CDR3nt: TGTGCCAGCAGCATCGTGGGACAGGGGGCCGCTGGGGCCAACGTCCTGACTTTC; CDR3aa: CASSIVGQGAAGANVLTF
d_gene: TRBD1; abundance: many; j_gene: TRBJ2-7; v_gene: TRBV7-9; CDR3nt: TGTGCCAGCAGCCCCACAGGGGGCATCTACGAGCAGTACTTC; CDR3aa: CASSPTGGIYEQYF
d_gene: .; abundance: few; j_gene: TRBJ2-1; v_gene: TRBV20-1; CDR3nt: TGCAGTGCTAGAGACCTTTCATTAGGGGACACTGAAGCCTCCTACAATGAGCAGTTCTTC; CDR3aa: CSARDLSLGDTEASYNEQFF
d_gene: .; abundance: .; j_gene: TRBJ2-1; v_gene: TRBV2; CDR3nt: TGTGCCAGCAGTGGGTTGGGTCTAGATGAGCAGTTCTTC; CDR3aa: CASSGLGLDEQFF
d_gene: .; abundance: many; j_gene: TRBJ1-6; v_gene: TRBV7-2; CDR3nt: TGTGCCAGCAGCTTAGCCTTCATGGGGTACAATTCACCCCTCCACTTT; CDR3aa: CASSLAFMGYNSPLHF
d_gene: .; abundance: many; j_gene: TRBJ2-5; v_gene: TRBV7-8; CDR3nt: TGTGCCAGCAGCTTAGAACGGGGAATGGAGACCCAGTACTTC; CDR3aa: CASSLERGMETQYF
d_gene: TRBD1; abundance: .; j_gene: TRBJ1-2; v_gene: TRBV9; CDR3nt: TGTGCCAGCAGCGTAAGTTTGGACAGGGGCGATGGCTACACCTTC; CDR3aa: CASSVSLDRGDGYTF
d_gene: .; abundance: .; j_gene: TRBJ1-1; v_gene: TRBV20-1; CDR3nt: TGCAGTGCTAGAGCCGCTGGAGGGACGCTGAACACTGAAGCTTTCTTT; CDR3aa: CSARAAGGTLNTEAFF
d_gene: TRBD1; abundance: many; j_gene: TRBJ2-3; v_gene: TRBV12-3/TRBV12-4; CDR3nt: TGTGCCAGCAGTGCTTTGAAAGGGACAGGGCGAACAGATACGCAGTATTTT; CDR3aa: CASSALKGTGRTDTQYF
d_gene: .; abundance: .; j_gene: TRBJ1-1; v_gene: TRBV14; CDR3nt: TGTGCCAGCAGCCAACTTGACCAGGGAACTGAAGCTTTCTTT; CDR3aa: CASSQLDQGTEAFF
d_gene: TRBD2; abundance: .; j_gene: TRBJ2-2; v_gene: TRBV29-1; CDR3nt: TGCAGCGCCATATGGGGGGGGACCAACACCGGGGAGCTGTTTTTT; CDR3aa: CSAIWGGTNTGELFF
d_gene: TRBD2; abundance: .; j_gene: TRBJ2-1; v_gene: TRBV4-2; CDR3nt: TGTGCCAGCAGCCAAACAGCGGGAACCCACCTCGGGCATGAGCAGTTCTTC; CDR3aa: CASSQTAGTHLGHEQFF
d_gene: .; abundance: many; j_gene: TRBJ1-6; v_gene: TRBV7-6; CDR3nt: TGTGCCAGCAGCTTACCTCAGATAAATTCACCCCTCCACTTT; CDR3aa: CASSLPQINSPLHF
d_gene: TRBD2; abundance: .; j_gene: TRBJ2-5; v_gene: TRBV6-2/TRBV6-3; CDR3nt: TGTGCCAGCAGCCCACGGGGTAGCGGGGCTCAAGAGACCCAGTACTTC; CDR3aa: CASSPRGSGAQETQYF
d_gene: .; abundance: .; j_gene: TRBJ1-1; v_gene: TRBV20-1; CDR3nt: TGCAGTGCTAGAGCAGGGTCAGGGACTGAAGCTTTCTTT; CDR3aa: CSARAGSGTEAFF
d_gene: TRBD2; abundance: few; j_gene: TRBJ2-1; v_gene: TRBV27; CDR3nt: TGTGCCAGCAGTTTGGGACTAGTTCTATGGAATGAGCAGTTCTTC; CDR3aa: CASSLGLVLWNEQFF